A selection of T cell receptor beta chains follows, all from one sample in a study of Graves' ophthalmopathy and Graves' hyperthyroidism. TCRdb independently ran MiXCR on the multiplex PCR reads; one entry per CDR3 protein. The sample shows approximately 210,000 distinct CDR3 sequences, around a fifth of them seen only once. The sample taken for sequencing was peripheral blood. These receptor sequences come from a woman aged 45-59 years with Graves' ophthalmopathy. Each CDR3 is given with its conserved first and last residue. The D gene is left open where the match is weak. Size is omitted from some rows. Given values are once, few, many or a class for expanded clones.

cdr3_length j_call clone_size d_call v_call cdr3_aa cdr3_nt
14 TRBJ1-1 NA NA TRBV6-1 CASRPPGRNTEAFF TGTGCCAGCAGACCTCCGGGTAGGAACACTGAAGCTTTCTTT
14 TRBJ2-5 NA TRBD2 TRBV6-1 CASKTSGRTETQYF TGTGCCAGCAAGACTAGCGGGAGGACGGAGACCCAGTACTTC
15 TRBJ2-7 NA NA TRBV28 CASSPQGSRTYEQYF TGTGCCAGCAGCCCCCAGGGGAGTCGGACCTACGAGCAGTACTTC
14 TRBJ1-2 many TRBD1 TRBV20-1 CSASTGTGLFGYTF TGCAGTGCTAGTACCGGGACAGGGCTTTTTGGCTACACCTTC
15 TRBJ2-7 many TRBD1 TRBV4-2 CASSHHTGGAYEQYF TGTGCCAGCAGCCACCACACAGGGGGCGCCTACGAGCAGTACTTC
14 TRBJ2-2 many NA TRBV30 CAWSVRESTGELFF TGTGCCTGGAGTGTACGTGAGTCCACCGGGGAGCTGTTTTTT
13 TRBJ2-7 many NA TRBV11-2 CASSLGDAYEQYF TGTGCCAGCAGCTTAGGGGACGCCTACGAGCAGTACTTC
14 TRBJ2-2 few NA TRBV3-1 CASSQTGISGELFF TGTGCCAGCAGCCAAACCGGGATCTCCGGGGAGCTGTTTTTT
11 TRBJ1-2 many NA TRBV29-1 CSVTSTGGYTF TGCAGCGTGACCTCAACGGGTGGCTACACCTTC
14 TRBJ1-2 many NA TRBV6-1 CASSEGGGYYGYTF TGTGCCAGCAGTGAAGGGGGAGGCTACTATGGCTACACCTTC
13 TRBJ1-1 many NA TRBV19 CASSLGRNTEAFF TGTGCCAGTTCCCTGGGGAGGAACACTGAAGCTTTCTTT
18 TRBJ1-6 many NA TRBV27 CASRQQKTPSSYNSPLHF TGTGCCAGCCGACAACAGAAAACCCCGAGCTCCTATAATTCACCCCTCCACTTT
14 TRBJ1-1 many TRBD1 TRBV5-1 CASSRQGSTTEAFF TGCGCCAGCAGCAGACAGGGGTCTACCACTGAAGCTTTCTTT
13 TRBJ1-2 NA NA TRBV18 CASSPSDSYGYTF TGTGCCAGCTCACCCTCGGACAGCTATGGCTACACCTTC
16 TRBJ2-7 many TRBD2 TRBV19 CASSIAEGGSPYEQYF TGTGCCAGTAGTATAGCTGAGGGCGGGAGCCCCTACGAGCAGTACTTC
16 TRBJ2-3 many NA TRBV29-1 CSVEDLRVTSTDTQYF TGCAGCGTTGAAGATCTTAGGGTTACTAGCACAGATACGCAGTATTTT
18 TRBJ1-6 NA NA TRBV15 CATSRDLSASHFNSPLHF TGTGCCACCAGCAGAGATTTGTCCGCCAGTCACTTTAATTCACCCCTCCACTTT
13 TRBJ2-7 NA NA TRBV19 CASSANTVYEQYF TGTGCCAGTAGTGCCAACACGGTCTACGAGCAGTACTTC
15 TRBJ1-5 NA NA TRBV19 CASSIEGPGNQPQHF TGTGCCAGTAGTATTGAGGGACCTGGCAATCAGCCCCAGCATTTT
17 TRBJ2-6 few NA TRBV11-1 CASSFGPPLSGANVLTF TGTGCCAGCAGCTTTGGGCCCCCGTTGTCTGGGGCCAACGTCCTGACTTTC
12 TRBJ1-2 many NA TRBV28 CASSWINYGYTF TGTGCCAGCAGTTGGATAAACTATGGCTACACCTTC
12 TRBJ2-7 few NA TRBV28 CASRGLGNEQYF TGTGCCAGCAGAGGACTCGGTAACGAGCAGTACTTC
14 TRBJ2-7 many NA TRBV28 CAISEQTHSYEQYF TGTGCCATCAGCGAACAAACCCATTCCTACGAGCAGTACTTC
12 TRBJ1-2 few NA TRBV30 CAWSVTEYGYTF TGTGCCTGGAGTGTAACAGAATATGGCTACACCTTC
13 TRBJ1-2 many TRBD1 TRBV5-1 CASREGQNYGYTF TGCGCCAGCAGGGAGGGACAGAACTATGGCTACACCTTC
12 TRBJ2-7 NA NA TRBV28 CASNVLDREQYF TGTGCCAGCAACGTACTAGATCGCGAGCAGTACTTC
13 TRBJ2-5 many NA TRBV12-3/TRBV12-4 CASSLTGLETQYF TGTGCCAGCAGTTTAACAGGGCTGGAGACCCAGTACTTC
16 TRBJ1-5 NA TRBD1 TRBV19 CASSIMTPDRGQPQHF TGTGCCAGTAGTATAATGACTCCGGACAGGGGTCAGCCCCAGCATTTT
11 TRBJ2-5 NA NA TRBV20-1 CSARWLADQYF TGCAGTGCTAGATGGCTAGCTGACCAGTACTTC
14 TRBJ1-1 NA NA TRBV12-3/TRBV12-4 CASSSREISTEAFF TGTGCCAGCAGTTCCAGGGAGATAAGCACTGAAGCTTTCTTT
19 TRBJ2-4 once NA TRBV11-2 CASSFYICSGGAVKNIQYF NA
15 TRBJ2-5 many NA TRBV12-3/TRBV12-4 CASRPDRGSRKTQYF TGTGCCAGCCGCCCAGACCGGGGGTCGCGGAAGACCCAGTACTTC
15 TRBJ1-5 many NA TRBV12-3/TRBV12-4 CASSLSGGGNQPQHF TGTGCCAGCAGTTTATCGGGGGGAGGCAATCAGCCCCAGCATTTT
14 TRBJ2-5 NA NA TRBV12-3/TRBV12-4 CASRLTDKQETQYF TGTGCCAGCAGGTTGACAGACAAACAAGAGACCCAGTACTTC
16 TRBJ2-1 NA TRBD1 TRBV25-1 CASSEWSGGVGEGQFF TGTGCCAGCAGTGAATGGTCAGGGGGCGTTGGCGAAGGGCAGTTCTTC
14 TRBJ1-3 many NA TRBV6-1 CASSETGTGNTIYF TGTGCCAGCAGTGAAACGGGGACTGGAAACACCATATATTTT
15 TRBJ2-7 many TRBD2 TRBV14 CASSLYGGEAYEQYF TGTGCCAGCAGCCTGTACGGGGGGGAAGCCTACGAGCAGTACTTC
18 TRBJ2-5 many TRBD2 TRBV20-1 CSAYSSSGRAGVQETQYF TGCAGTGCTTACTCCTCTAGCGGGAGGGCCGGGGTCCAAGAGACCCAGTACTTC
16 TRBJ1-1 NA TRBD1 TRBV25-1 CASSEPKTGMNTEAFF TGTGCCAGCAGTGAACCGAAGACAGGGATGAACACTGAAGCTTTCTTT
16 TRBJ1-2 once NA TRBV6-5 CASSSRTIQGSWGYTF TGTGCCAGCAGTTCAAGGACAATCCAGGGGAGTTGGGGCTACACCTTC
14 TRBJ2-5 NA TRBD1 TRBV6-1 CASSLTGQGETQYF TGTGCCAGCAGCCTAACGGGACAGGGAGAGACCCAGTACTTC
16 TRBJ1-5 many NA TRBV28 CATRRGGVGSNQPQHF TGTGCCACCCGAAGGGGGGGCGTAGGTAGCAATCAGCCCCAGCATTTT
13 TRBJ2-7 NA TRBD2 TRBV19 CASSRDYSYEQYF TGTGCCAGTTCCCGGGACTACTCCTACGAGCAGTACTTC
16 TRBJ2-7 many TRBD2 TRBV6-1 CASSDPSGSSTYEQYF TGTGCCAGCAGTGACCCTAGCGGGAGTTCCACCTACGAGCAGTACTTC
14 TRBJ1-5 NA NA TRBV19 CASSFLGGGQPQHF TGTGCCAGTAGTTTCTTGGGTGGCGGTCAGCCCCAGCATTTT
15 TRBJ1-5 many NA TRBV28 CAAASPGYVNQPQHF TGTGCCGCAGCGTCCCCAGGGTACGTTAATCAGCCCCAGCATTTT
17 TRBJ1-1 many TRBD1 TRBV28 CASLSDFGTGRHTEAFF TGTGCCAGCCTTTCGGATTTCGGGACAGGGAGACATACTGAAGCTTTCTTT
15 TRBJ2-5 few TRBD1 TRBV19 CASSGQGSQRETQYF TGTGCCAGTTCCGGACAGGGGTCCCAGAGAGAGACCCAGTACTTC
13 TRBJ2-4 NA TRBD1 TRBV18 CASSLMDRNIQYF TGTGCCAGCTCACTTATGGACAGGAACATTCAGTACTTC
13 TRBJ2-2 many NA TRBV7-2 CASSLVATGELFF TGTGCCAGCAGCTTAGTGGCGACCGGGGAGCTGTTTTTT
16 TRBJ2-7 NA TRBD2 TRBV4-2 CASSQPAGTSPYEQYF TGTGCCAGCAGCCAACCGGCCGGGACTAGCCCCTACGAGCAGTACTTC